The 14 T cell receptor beta chains listed next were all sequenced from one sample in a study of blood T cells in healthy people across ages. The second PCR ran about 6 to 11 cycles with a sample-barcoded 5' primer and J-beta primers. TCRdb called the 5' RACE reads again in MiXCR, with one record for every CDR3 protein. The sample shows approximately 850,000 distinct CDR3 sequences, roughly 64% of them seen only once. Sample: blood. The source of these receptors is a man under 40 in good health.

This clonotype was counted a few times. The chain combines TRBV3-1 with TRBJ2-1; either TRBD1 or TRBD2 may fit D (5 bases each). Germline-derived CDR1 and CDR2 are LGHDT and YNNKEL (reference sequence). The length of the CDR3 is 12 residues. Trimming removed 4 bases at V and 10 bases at J, with 11 bases between. The CDR3 DNA follows: TGTGCCAGCAGCCCTCTGGGGGAAGAGCAGTTCTTC. Residues: CASSPLGEEQFF.

CDR3 coding DNA: TGCGCCAGCAGCCACGTCATAGCGGGAGAAGAAGAGACCCAGTACTTC. Encoded protein: CASSHVIAGEEETQYF. The chain joins TRBV4-3 to TRBJ2-5; 9 nucleotides align to TRBD2. Germline V gene lookup returns CDR1 LGHNA and CDR2 YSLEER. The CDR3 contains 16 residues. Trimming took 3 bases from V and 3 from J; bases not matched to a gene: 8.

The rearrangement links TRBV4-3 to TRBJ2-7; D is ambiguous. CDR3 length: 12 residues. Germline CDR1 reads LGHNA; CDR2 reads YSLEER. Deletions cut 3 bases from V and 7 bases from J, with 10 bases between. The CDR3 DNA reads TGCGCCAGCAGCCAGGGAAGGTGGGAGCAGTACTTC. Translation gives CASSQGRWEQYF.

V usage is TRBV29-1 and J usage is TRBJ2-1, with TRBD1 matching 8 bases. CDR1 and CDR2 (germline): SQVTM, ANQGSEA. This CDR3 region has 12 residues. Trimming removed 7 bases from V and 7 bases from J; junction bases left unmatched: 6. CDR3 protein: CSGDRQLNEQFF. In DNA form, the CDR3 reads TGCAGCGGGGACAGGCAACTGAATGAGCAGTTCTTC.

This clonotype was observed a few times. The genes are TRBV6-5 and TRBJ1-2; D not resolved. V lost 2 bases and J lost 7, with 5 bases in between. Germline CDR1 is MNHEY and CDR2 is SVGAGI. The CDR3 spans 11 residues. The CDR3: CASSYGSGYTF. The DNA for the CDR3 is TGTGCCAGCAGTTACGGGAGTGGCTACACCTTC.

The CDR3: CATSDGVVPETQYF. DNA of the CDR3: TGTGCCACCAGTGATGGTGTAGTACCGGAGACCCAGTACTTC. The rearrangement links TRBV24-1 to TRBJ2-7; D not resolved. The DNA end is more similar to TRBJ2-5, so the J call may be wrong. The germline V gene encodes CDR1 KGHDR and CDR2 SFDVKD. The CDR3 runs to 14 residues.

This clonotype was detected only a few times. The chain employs TRBV20-1 and TRBJ2-1; 7 positions agree with TRBD2. V was pared by 5 bases and J by 10 bases, with 14 bases of the junction left unmatched. This CDR3 spans 14 amino acids. Germline loops: CDR1 DFQATT, CDR2 SNEGSKA (reference sequence). As DNA, the CDR3 is TGCAGTGCTGACGGGCCGGGGGGAGCAGGAGAGCAGTTCTTC. It translates to CSADGPGGAGEQFF.

The genes are TRBV20-1 and TRBJ2-7; D possibly uses TRBD1 or TRBD2 (5 bases each). Deletions cut 4 bases from V and 3 bases from J, with 22 bases between. Germline V gives CDR1 DFQATT, CDR2 SNEGSKA (reference sequence). The length of the CDR3 is 16 residues. The CDR3 region is CSAISGDPGSGYEQYF. The CDR3 DNA reads TGCAGTGCTATTTCCGGGGACCCAGGGTCTGGCTACGAGCAGTACTTC.

This chain joins TRBV6-2 or TRBV6-3 and TRBJ1-2, with 8 bases aligning to TRBD1. V was clipped by 4 bases and J by 8 bases; unmatched bases: 6. This CDR3 has 13 amino acids. From germline, CDR1 is MNHEY and CDR2 SVGEGT. CDR3 region: CASSSQTGEGYTF. The CDR3 region has the DNA TGTGCCAGCAGTTCGCAGACAGGGGAAGGCTACACCTTC.

The chain couples TRBV5-1 to TRBJ1-2; possibly TRBD1 for D (6 bases). The germline CDR1 and CDR2 sequences are SGHRS and YFSETQ. Deletions cut 0 bases from V and 6 bases from J, with 9 bases between. This CDR3 comprises 13 residues. CDR3 protein: CASSLEGVHGYTF. The CDR3 DNA reads as TGCGCCAGCAGCTTGGAGGGGGTTCATGGCTACACCTTC.

The chain has TRBV25-1 and TRBJ2-1; no clear D gene. Deletions cut 2 bases from V and 7 bases from J, with 12 bases between. Per germline, CDR1 MGHDK and CDR2 SYGVNS. This CDR3 is built from 14 residues. The CDR3: CASSETPVQNEQFF. CDR3 DNA: TGTGCCAGCAGTGAAACCCCGGTGCAGAATGAGCAGTTCTTC.

This clonotype was recorded once. This rearrangement joins TRBV7-8 to TRBJ2-7; D is unclear. Trimming pared 11 bases from V and 3 bases from J, leaving 14 bases between. This CDR3 region has 12 residues. The germline V gene has CDR1 SGHVS and CDR2 FQNEAQ. CDR3 nucleotides: TGTGCCCCTCCCCTAAATAGCTACGAGCAGTACTTC. Its protein product is CAPPLNSYEQYF. Using reference TRBV7-8 and TRBJ2-7 for the parts outside the CDR3, the full variable domain is GAGVSQSPRYKVAKRGQDVALRCDPISGHVSLFWYQQALGQGPEFLTYFQNEAQLDKSGLPSDRFFAERPEGSVSTLKIQRTQQEDSAVYLCAPPLNSYEQYFGPGTRLTVT.

This chain joins TRBV20-1 and TRBJ2-5; D may be TRBD1 or TRBD2 (5 bases each). This CDR3 spans 14 amino acids. V was clipped by 6 bases and J by 4 bases, with 18 bases between them. In germline, CDR1 is DFQATT, CDR2 SNEGSKA (reference sequence). The CDR3, as DNA: TGCAGTGCCATCCGACTGATTGGGGGAGAGACCCAGTACTTC. Its translation is CSAIRLIGGETQYF.

The rearrangement links TRBV20-1 to TRBJ2-7, with D possibly being TRBD2 (5 bases). V lost 5 bases to trimming and J lost 3 bases, with 14 bases between them. Germline values: CDR1 DFQATT, CDR2 SNEGSKA (reference sequence). The CDR3 loop spans 13 amino acids. The CDR3 spells CSADDSGDYEQYF. In nucleotides, the CDR3 is TGCAGTGCTGATGATTCCGGGGACTACGAGCAGTACTTC.